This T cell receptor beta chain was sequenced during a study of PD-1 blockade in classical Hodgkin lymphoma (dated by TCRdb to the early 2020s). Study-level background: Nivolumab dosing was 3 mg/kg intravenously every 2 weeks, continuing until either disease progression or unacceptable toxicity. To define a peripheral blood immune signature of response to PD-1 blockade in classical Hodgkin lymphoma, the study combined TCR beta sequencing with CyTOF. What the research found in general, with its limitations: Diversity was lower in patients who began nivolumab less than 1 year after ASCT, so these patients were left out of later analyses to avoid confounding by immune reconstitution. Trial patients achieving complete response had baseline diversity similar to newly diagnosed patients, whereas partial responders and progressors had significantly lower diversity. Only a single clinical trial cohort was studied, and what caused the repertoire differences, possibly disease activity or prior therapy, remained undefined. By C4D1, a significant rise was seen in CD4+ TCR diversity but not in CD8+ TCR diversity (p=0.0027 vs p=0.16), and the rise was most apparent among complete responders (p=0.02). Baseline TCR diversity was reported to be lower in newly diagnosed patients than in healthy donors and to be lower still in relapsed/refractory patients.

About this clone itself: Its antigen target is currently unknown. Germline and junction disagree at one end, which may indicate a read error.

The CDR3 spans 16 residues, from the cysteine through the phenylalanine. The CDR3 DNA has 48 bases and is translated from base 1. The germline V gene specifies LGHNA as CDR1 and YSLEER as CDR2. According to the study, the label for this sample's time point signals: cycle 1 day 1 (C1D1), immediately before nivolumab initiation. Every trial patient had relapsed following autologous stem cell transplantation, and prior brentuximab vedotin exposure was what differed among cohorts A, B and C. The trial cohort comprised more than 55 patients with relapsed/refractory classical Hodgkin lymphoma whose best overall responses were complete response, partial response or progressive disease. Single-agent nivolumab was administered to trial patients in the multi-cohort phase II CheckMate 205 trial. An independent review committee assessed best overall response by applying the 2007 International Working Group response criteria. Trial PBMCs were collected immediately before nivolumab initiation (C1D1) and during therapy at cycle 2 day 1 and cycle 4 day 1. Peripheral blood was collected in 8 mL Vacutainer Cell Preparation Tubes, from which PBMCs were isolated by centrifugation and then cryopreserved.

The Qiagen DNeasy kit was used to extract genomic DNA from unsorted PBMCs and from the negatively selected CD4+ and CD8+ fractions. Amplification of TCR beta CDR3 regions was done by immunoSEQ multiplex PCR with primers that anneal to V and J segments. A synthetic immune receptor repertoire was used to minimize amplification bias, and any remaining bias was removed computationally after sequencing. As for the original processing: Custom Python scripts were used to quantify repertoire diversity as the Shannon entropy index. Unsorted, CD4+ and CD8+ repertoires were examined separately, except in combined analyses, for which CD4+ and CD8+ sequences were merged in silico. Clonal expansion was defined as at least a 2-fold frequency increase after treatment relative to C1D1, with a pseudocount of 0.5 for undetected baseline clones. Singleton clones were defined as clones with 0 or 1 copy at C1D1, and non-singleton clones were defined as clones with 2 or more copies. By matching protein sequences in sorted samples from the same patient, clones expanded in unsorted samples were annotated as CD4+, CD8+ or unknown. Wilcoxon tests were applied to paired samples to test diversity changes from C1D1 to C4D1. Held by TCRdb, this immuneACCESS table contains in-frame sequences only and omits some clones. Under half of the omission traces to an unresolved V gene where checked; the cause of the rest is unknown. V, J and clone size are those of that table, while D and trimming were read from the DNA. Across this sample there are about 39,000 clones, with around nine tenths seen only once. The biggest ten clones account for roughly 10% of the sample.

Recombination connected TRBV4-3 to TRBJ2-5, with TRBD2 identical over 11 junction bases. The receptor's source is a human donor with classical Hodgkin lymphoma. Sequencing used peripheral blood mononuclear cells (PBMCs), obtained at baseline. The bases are TGCGCCAGCAGCCAAGGGCTAGCGGGGGGACAAGGGACCCAGTACTTC. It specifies CASSQGLAGGQGTQYF.